What follows are 10 T cell receptor beta chains derived from one specimen sequenced in a study of CD8 T cells in ankylosing spondylitis. TCRdb fed the 5' RACE reads into MiXCR, producing one record per CDR3 protein. This table has about 320,000 distinct CDR3 sequences, around 10% appearing once. Source material: blood, either unsorted or a sorted T cell fraction (not recorded which). These receptors all stem from a female donor with ankylosing spondylitis or in good health (not recorded which).

This clonotype was counted ten times or more. The rearrangement joins TRBV5-1 to TRBJ1-1; D ambiguous. The CDR3 totals 13 residues. The germline V and J ends were trimmed by 2 bases and 5 bases, with 10 bases remaining between them. Germline V gene data show CDR1 as SGHRS and CDR2 as YFSETQ. Here the CDR3 reads CASSLIPYTEAFF. In DNA form, the CDR3 reads TGCGCCAGCAGCTTAATTCCCTATACTGAAGCTTTCTTT. Full variable domain (rest looked up from reference TRBV5-1 and TRBJ1-1): KAGVTQTPRYLIKTRGQQVTLSCSPISGHRSVSWYQQTPGQGLQFLFEYFSETQRNKGNFPGRFSGRQFSNSRSEMNVSTLELGDSALYLCASSLIPYTEAFFGQGTRLTVV.

There are many counts of this clonotype. The genes are TRBV7-2 and TRBJ2-3; 8 bases match TRBD2. Germline CDR1 and CDR2: SGHTA and FQGNSA. V was pared by 5 bases and J by 4 bases, with 14 bases of the junction left unmatched. The CDR3 length is 17 residues. The chain's CDR3 is CASSLKTGGALADTQYF. The CDR3 DNA reads as TGTGCCAGCAGCCTCAAGACGGGAGGGGCCCTGGCAGATACGCAGTATTTT.

This clonotype turned up a few times. The chain recombines TRBV15 with TRBJ2-1; TRBD2 might be the D (6 bases). Trimming shortened V by 3 bases and J by 7 bases, and 13 bases separated the two germline ends. The length of the CDR3 is 14 residues. CDR1 LNHNV and CDR2 YYDKDF come from the germline V gene (reference sequence). CDR3 loop: CATSRDRLANEQFF. The CDR3 DNA sequence: TGTGCCACCAGCAGGGATAGGCTAGCGAATGAGCAGTTCTTC.

This clonotype was found many times. This sequence joins TRBV12-3 or TRBV12-4 and TRBJ1-2, with unresolved D. Trimming took 3 bases from V and 1 from J, leaving 9 bases between them. The CDR3 covers 14 residues. The CDR3, as DNA: TGTGCCAGCAGTTTGATGAGGCTTAACTATGGCTACACCTTC. This encodes CASSLMRLNYGYTF.

Ten or more counts support this clonotype. The gene calls are TRBV5-1 and TRBJ1-2; 9 nucleotides line up with TRBD1. The CDR3 loop spans 14 amino acids. Germline CDR1 is SGHRS and CDR2 is YFSETQ. The V gene end was trimmed by 4 bases and the J gene end by 7 bases; junction bases not matched to a gene: 8. The CDR3 sequence: CASSEGQGLSGYTF. CDR3 sequence (DNA): TGCGCCAGCAGCGAAGGACAGGGGTTGAGTGGCTACACCTTC. Full variable domain (outside the CDR3, taken from reference TRBV5-1 and TRBJ1-2): KAGVTQTPRYLIKTRGQQVTLSCSPISGHRSVSWYQQTPGQGLQFLFEYFSETQRNKGNFPGRFSGRQFSNSRSEMNVSTLELGDSALYLCASSEGQGLSGYTFGSGTRLTVV.

The sample holds a few counts of this clonotype. The genes are TRBV7-3 and TRBJ2-7; D is unclear. Germline V CDR1 and CDR2: SGHTA, FQGTGA. The CDR3 is made up of 13 amino acids. V was trimmed by 4 bases and J by 5 bases, leaving 12 bases between them. This chain's CDR3 is CASSSGHLNEQYF. CDR3 sequence (DNA): TGTGCCAGCAGCTCGGGTCATTTGAACGAGCAGTACTTC.

This clonotype was observed a handful of times. This chain links TRBV20-1 with TRBJ2-2, with D maybe TRBD2 (6 bases). Trimming pared 0 bases from V and 7 bases from J, leaving 18 bases between. Germline V gene lookup returns CDR1 DFQATT and CDR2 SNEGSKA (reference sequence). The CDR3 has 16 residues. This CDR3 is CSARDLDTGAGGELFF. CDR3 coding DNA: TGCAGTGCTAGAGATCTAGATACGGGAGCAGGCGGGGAGCTGTTTTTT.

This clonotype was seen a few times. J is TRBJ2-7 and V is TRBV2; TRBD2 matches 7 bases. This CDR3 comprises 14 residues. CDR1 is SNHLY and CDR2 is FYNNEI in the germline V gene. The V gene end was trimmed by 5 bases and the J gene end by 4 bases; junction bases not matched to a gene: 8. The CDR3 bases are TGTGCCAGCAGTCCCGGGGAGGGAGGTTACGAGCAGTACTTC. It yields the protein CASSPGEGGYEQYF.

This clonotype occurred a few times. The V call is TRBV20-1, the J call TRBJ2-1; 9 positions match TRBD2. Germline CDR1 reads DFQATT; CDR2 reads SNEGSKA (reference sequence). CDR3 length: 13 amino acids. J lost 6 bases, V lost 7 bases, and 7 bases had no gene match. The CDR3 region is CSGDRGGANEQFF. In DNA, the CDR3 is TGCAGTGGTGACCGCGGGGGGGCCAATGAGCAGTTCTTC.

The chain combines TRBV10-3 with TRBJ2-2; no clear D. The V and J ends lost 2 bases and 0 bases respectively, with 7 bases between them. The CDR3 runs 15 residues. In germline, CDR1 is ENHRY, CDR2 SYGVKD. CDR3 sequence: CAISELAANTGELFF. CDR3 nucleotides: TGTGCCATCAGTGAGCTGGCAGCGAACACCGGGGAGCTGTTTTTT.